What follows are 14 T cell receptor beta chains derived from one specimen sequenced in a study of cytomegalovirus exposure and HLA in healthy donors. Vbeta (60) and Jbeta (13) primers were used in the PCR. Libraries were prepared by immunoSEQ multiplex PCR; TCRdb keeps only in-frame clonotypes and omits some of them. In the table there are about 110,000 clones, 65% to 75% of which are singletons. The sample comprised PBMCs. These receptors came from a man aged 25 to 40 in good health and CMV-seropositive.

DNA for the CDR3: TGTGCCAGCAGCTTATTAACAGGGGTCCAAGAGACCCAGTACTTC. Amino acid sequence: CASSLLTGVQETQYF. This sequence joins TRBV5-6 and TRBJ2-5, with 7 bases aligning to TRBD1. Germline CDR1 SGHDT, CDR2 YYEEEE. This CDR3 has 15 residues. The V segment lost 2 bases and the J segment 1 base; nucleotides outside the gene matches: 5.

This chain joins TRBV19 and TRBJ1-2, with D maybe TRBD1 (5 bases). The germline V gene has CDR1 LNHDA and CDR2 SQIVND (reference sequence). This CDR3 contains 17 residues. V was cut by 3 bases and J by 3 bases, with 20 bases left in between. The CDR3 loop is CASSIRVPAGVYYGYTF. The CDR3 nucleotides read TGTGCCAGTAGTATCCGGGTCCCCGCGGGGGTGTACTATGGCTACACCTTC.

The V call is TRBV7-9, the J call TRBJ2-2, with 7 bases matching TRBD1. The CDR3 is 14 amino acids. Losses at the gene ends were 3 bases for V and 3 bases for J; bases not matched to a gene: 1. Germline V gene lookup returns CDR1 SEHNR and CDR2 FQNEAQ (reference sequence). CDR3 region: CASSFTGDTGELFF. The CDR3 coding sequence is TGTGCCAGCAGCTTCACAGGGGACACCGGGGAGCTGTTTTTT.

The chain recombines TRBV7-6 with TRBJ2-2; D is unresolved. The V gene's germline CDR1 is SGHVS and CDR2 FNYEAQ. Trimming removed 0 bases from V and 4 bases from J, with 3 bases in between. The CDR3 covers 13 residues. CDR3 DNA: TGTGCCAGCAGCTTAGCCAGCACCGGGGAGCTGTTTTTT. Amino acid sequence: CASSLASTGELFF. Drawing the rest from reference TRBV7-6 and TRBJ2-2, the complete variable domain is GAGVSQSPRYKVTKRGQDVALRCDPISGHVSLYWYRQALGQGPEFLTYFNYEAQQDKSGLPNDRFSAERPEGSISTLTIQRTEQRDSAMYRCASSLASTGELFFGEGSRLTVL.

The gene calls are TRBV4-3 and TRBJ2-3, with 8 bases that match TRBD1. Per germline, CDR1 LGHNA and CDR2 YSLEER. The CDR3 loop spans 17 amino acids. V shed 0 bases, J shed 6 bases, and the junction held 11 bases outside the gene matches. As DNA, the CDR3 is TGCGCCAGCAGCCAAGATATTGCGACAGGGGCTGGGGATACGCAGTATTTT. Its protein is CASSQDIATGAGDTQYF.

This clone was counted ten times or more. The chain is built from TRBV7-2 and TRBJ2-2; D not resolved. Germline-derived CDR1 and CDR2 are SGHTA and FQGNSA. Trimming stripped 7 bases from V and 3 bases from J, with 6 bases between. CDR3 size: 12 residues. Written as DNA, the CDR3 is TGTGCCAGCACCTCTGACACCGGGGAGCTGTTTTTT. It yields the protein CASTSDTGELFF. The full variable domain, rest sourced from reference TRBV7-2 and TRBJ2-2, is GAGVSQSPSNKVTEKGKDVELRCDPISGHTALYWYRQSLGQGLEFLIYFQGNSAPDKSGLPSDRFSAERTGGSVSTLTIQRTQQEDSAVYLCASTSDTGELFFGEGSRLTVL.

CDR3 DNA sequence: TGCAGTGCACACAGGGGCGATGAGCAGTTCTTC. Amino acids: CSAHRGDEQFF. The gene calls are TRBV20-1 and TRBJ2-1, with 7 bases identical to TRBD1. The CDR3 runs 11 residues. Losses at the gene ends were 6 bases for V and 8 bases for J; bases not matched to a gene: 4. Looked up from germline, CDR1 is DFQATT and CDR2 is SNEGSKA (reference sequence).

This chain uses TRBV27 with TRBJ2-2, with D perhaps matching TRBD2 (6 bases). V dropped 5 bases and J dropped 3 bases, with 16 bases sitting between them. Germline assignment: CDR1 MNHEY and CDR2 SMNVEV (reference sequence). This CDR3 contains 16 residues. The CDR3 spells CASSPLGGMDTGELFF. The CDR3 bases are TGTGCCAGCAGTCCCCTTGGGGGGATGGACACCGGGGAGCTGTTTTTT.

As DNA, the CDR3 is TGTGCCAGCAGCTTATGGCGGGGGGAGCAGTACTTC. It translates to CASSLWRGEQYF. The chain combines TRBV7-9 with TRBJ2-7, with 7 bases fitting TRBD2. The CDR3 has 12 amino acids. The V gene end was trimmed by 2 bases and the J gene end by 7 bases; junction bases not matched to a gene: 2. Germline loops: CDR1 SEHNR, CDR2 FQNEAQ (reference sequence).

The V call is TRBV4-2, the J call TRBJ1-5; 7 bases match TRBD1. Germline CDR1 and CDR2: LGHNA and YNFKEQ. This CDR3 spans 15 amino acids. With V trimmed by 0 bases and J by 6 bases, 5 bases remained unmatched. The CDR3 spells CASSQDYRGGQPQHF. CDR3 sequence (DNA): TGTGCCAGCAGCCAAGATTACAGGGGTGGTCAGCCCCAGCATTTT.

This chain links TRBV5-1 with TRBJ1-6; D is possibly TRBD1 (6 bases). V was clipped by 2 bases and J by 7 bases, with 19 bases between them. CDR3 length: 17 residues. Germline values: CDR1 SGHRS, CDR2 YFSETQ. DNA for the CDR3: TGCGCCAGCAGCTTCTCAACAGGAACAGGGAACAATTCACCCCTCCACTTT. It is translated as CASSFSTGTGNNSPLHF.

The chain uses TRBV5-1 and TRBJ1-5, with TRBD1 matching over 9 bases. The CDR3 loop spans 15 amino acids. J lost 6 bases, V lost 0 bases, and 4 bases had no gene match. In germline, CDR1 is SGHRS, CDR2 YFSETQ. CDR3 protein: CASSLDGDRAQPQHF. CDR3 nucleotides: TGCGCCAGCAGCTTGGACGGGGACAGGGCTCAGCCCCAGCATTTT.

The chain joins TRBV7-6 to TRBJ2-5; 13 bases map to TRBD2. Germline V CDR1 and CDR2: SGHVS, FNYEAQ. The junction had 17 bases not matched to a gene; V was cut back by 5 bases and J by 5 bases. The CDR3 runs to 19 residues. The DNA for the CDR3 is TGTGCCAGCAGCCCTTCGAGGGTCACTAGCGGGGGGGTCCGGGAGACCCAGTACTTC. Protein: CASSPSRVTSGGVRETQYF.

CDR3: CASSHRGLGPNEQFF. The CDR3 bases are TGTGCCAGCAGCCACAGGGGGCTGGGACCCAATGAGCAGTTCTTC. The chain uses TRBV7-9 and TRBJ2-1, with TRBD1 identical over 9 bases. The junction had 8 bases not matched to a gene; V was cut back by 5 bases and J by 6 bases. Per the germline V gene, CDR1 is SEHNR and CDR2 is FQNEAQ (reference sequence). CDR3 length: 15 amino acids.